This entry describes one T cell receptor (beta chain). This clonotype was observed many times. Its antigen is currently not known. Within one base of it there is no much larger clone, and no base qualities were kept. Inclusive of the bounding cysteine and phenylalanine, the CDR3 is 15 residues long. The sequence is cut down to CDR3 DNA, 45 bases in frame from base 1. V is cut back by 8 bases and J by 0 bases, with 6 bases in the junction unmatched. CDR1 and CDR2, looked up from the germline V gene (reference sequence), are LNHDA and SQIVND. Library preparation employed 5' RACE. Sequencing used a NextSeq 500. In the TCR library protocol, unique molecular identifiers were attached to individual cDNA molecules to correct for PCR bias and sequencing error. Sequencing covered both TCR alpha and beta chains, and within each sample the abundances of alpha and beta sequences were tightly co-correlated. In the original analysis: Decombinator V4 was used to annotate the V gene, J gene and CDR3 of the TCR sequences. TCRs were defined as expanded if a significant change between any two time points was detected under a Poisson model with p below 0.0001. TCR abundances were normalised to the total number of TCRs sequenced per sample and were expressed as counts per million. MAIT TCRs were defined by TRAV1-2 paired with TRAJ12, TRAJ20 or TRAJ33, and iNKT TCRs by TRAV10 paired with TRAJ18. A search of VDJdb, accessed on 1 November 2021, was run for TCRs annotated to CMV, EBV and SARS-CoV-2, with TCRs annotated for multiple antigens excluded. The public reads were reprocessed in TCRdb via fastp at Q25 and MiXCR, keeping in-frame beta chains. Entries are consolidated by CDR3 protein sequence, retaining the most common genes and DNA. The V and J calls were determined by TCRdb, not by the authors. The sample includes under 60,000 distinct CDR3 sequences, with roughly a tenth observed a single time. The top ten clonotypes cover under 6% of the sample.

A case-control design nested within a healthcare worker cohort in London, UK, was used, with weekly nasopharyngeal swab PCR tests and blood sampling performed. Healthcare workers were recruited between 23 and 31 March 2020, during the week of the UK lockdown, and were followed weekly for up to about 16 weeks. The data derive from a study of early T cells in non-severe SARS-CoV-2 infection listed by TCRdb under 2021. Looking at the study overall: Because TCR sequencing was done on bulk RNA from unsorted whole blood, the alpha and beta chains could not be paired.

The paper as a whole reports these results and caveats: Matching against VDJdb was skewed toward anti-spike CD8 responses, likely underestimated virus-specific expansions, and missed private and CD4 specificities.

The receptor's source is an adult who was a healthcare worker with PCR-confirmed SARS-CoV-2 infection or an uninfected control (not recorded which). The sequence joins TRBV19 to TRBJ2-3; TRBD2 matches 9 bases in the middle. The specimen sequenced was whole blood. Here is the DNA: TGTGCCAGTTGCGAGCGGGGGGTTAGCACAGATACGCAGTATTTT. Translated, it gives CASCERGVSTDTQYF.